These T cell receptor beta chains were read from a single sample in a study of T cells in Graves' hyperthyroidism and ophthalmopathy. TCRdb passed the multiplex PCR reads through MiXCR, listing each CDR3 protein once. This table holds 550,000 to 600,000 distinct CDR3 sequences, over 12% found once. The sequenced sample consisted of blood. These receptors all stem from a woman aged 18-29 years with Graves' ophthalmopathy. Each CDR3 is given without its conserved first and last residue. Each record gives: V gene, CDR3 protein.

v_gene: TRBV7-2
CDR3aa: ASSSPPGTGGDQPQH

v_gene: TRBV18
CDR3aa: ASSPLGTVEERTRGYT

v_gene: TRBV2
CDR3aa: ASTGGSGYT

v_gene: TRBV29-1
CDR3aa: SVAGGKEQLYGYT

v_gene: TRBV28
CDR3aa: ASSLRGTEAF

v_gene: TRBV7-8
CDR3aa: ASTGRSGLAGTRADTQY

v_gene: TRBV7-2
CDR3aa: ASSRTSGYYEQY

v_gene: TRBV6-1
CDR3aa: ASSEFGGPYNEQF

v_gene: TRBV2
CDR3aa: ASILGGSYEQY

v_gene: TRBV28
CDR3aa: ASSFGLTNTGELL

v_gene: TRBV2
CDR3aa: ASSEETGPYEQY

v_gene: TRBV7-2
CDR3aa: ASRGFLTYNEQF

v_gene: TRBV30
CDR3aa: ARAGTGGVRGMNTEAF

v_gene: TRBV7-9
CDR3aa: ASSLPARRSLYNEQF

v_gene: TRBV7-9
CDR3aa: ASSLDPGSSGRPTYEQY

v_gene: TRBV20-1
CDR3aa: SAKFPGLRNTEAF

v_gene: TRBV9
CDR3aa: ASSVRQQPYEQY

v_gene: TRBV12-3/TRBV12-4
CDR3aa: ASSLGQGNYGYT

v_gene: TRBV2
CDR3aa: ASSARGGGRGLETQY

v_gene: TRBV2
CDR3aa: ASSLQGSTNEKLF

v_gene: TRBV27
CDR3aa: ASSLSLAGESRGTYEQY

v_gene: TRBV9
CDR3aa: ASSIPSYTGELF

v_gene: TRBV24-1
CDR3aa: ATSEGGGDTEAF

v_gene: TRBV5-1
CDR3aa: ASSGGGDRYT

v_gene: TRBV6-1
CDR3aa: ASRPTTGNTEAF

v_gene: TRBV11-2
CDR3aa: ASSPRTGWGGELF

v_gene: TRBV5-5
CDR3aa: ASSSVGQGGTELF

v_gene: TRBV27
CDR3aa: ASSPGTGGNVHGQY

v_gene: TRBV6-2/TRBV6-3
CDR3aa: ASRREPYEQY

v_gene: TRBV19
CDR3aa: ASSIGQGGSYEQY

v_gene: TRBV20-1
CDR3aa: SARDFAGDNYGYT

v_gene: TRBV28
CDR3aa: ASSLGTDQRPQH

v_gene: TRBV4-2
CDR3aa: ASSQGAGGDNEQF

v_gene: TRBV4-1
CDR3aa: ASSQDRGVLDTQY

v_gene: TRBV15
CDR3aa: ATSREGAGAFETQY

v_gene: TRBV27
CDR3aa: ASSPKQVSYEQY

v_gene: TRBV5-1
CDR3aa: ASSLTAGGLTDTQY

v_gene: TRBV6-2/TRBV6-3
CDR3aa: ASSYSTVAGAQY

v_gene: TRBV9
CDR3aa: ASSVGGVGGETQY

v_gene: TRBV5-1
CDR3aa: ASSGTQTSSEQY

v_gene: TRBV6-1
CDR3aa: ASSEWAGVNTEAF

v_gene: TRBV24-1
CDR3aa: ATSDSTGLSTDTQY

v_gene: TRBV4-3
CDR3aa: ASSQGTALLNYGYT

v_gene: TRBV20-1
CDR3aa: SARPGTSANNEQF

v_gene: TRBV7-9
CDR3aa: ASSFVGGELF

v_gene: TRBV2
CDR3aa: ASSSNPEGSPLH

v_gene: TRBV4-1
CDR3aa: ASSQLQGIPVEQY

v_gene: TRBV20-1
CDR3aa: SARDRGQGYYEQY

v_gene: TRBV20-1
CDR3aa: SARTTSGMYEQY

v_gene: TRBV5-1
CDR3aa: ASSLQDSSYNEQF

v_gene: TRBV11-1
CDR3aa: ASSLARGRAGTDTQY

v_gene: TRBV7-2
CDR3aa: ASSQDRTYEQY

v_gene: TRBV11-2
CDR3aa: ASSFRVAKNIQY

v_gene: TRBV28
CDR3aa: ASSFGVIYEQY

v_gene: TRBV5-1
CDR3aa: ASRLADNEQF

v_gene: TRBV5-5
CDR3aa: ASTPRGGPYEQY

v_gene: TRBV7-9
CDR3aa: ASSPRGSSQETQY